One sample yielded the 17 T cell receptor beta chains listed below, sequenced in a study of CD8 T cells in ankylosing spondylitis. TCRdb processed the 5' RACE reads anew with MiXCR; each CDR3 protein has one entry. The sample holds over 400,000 distinct CDR3 sequences, about 25% seen once. No antigen has been identified for these receptors. Study-wide points: One TCR beta motif, made up of several highly homologous variants, appeared characteristic of ankylosing spondylitis blood.

The sample comprised blood, either unsorted or a sorted T cell fraction (not recorded which). The receptors were gathered from a male donor with ankylosing spondylitis.

This clonotype was found a few times. This chain connects TRBV11-2 to TRBJ2-3; D possibly corresponds to TRBD2 (5 bases). This CDR3 region has 19 residues. The V gene's germline CDR1 is SGHAT and CDR2 FQNNGV. The V end was cut by 3 bases, the J end by 1 base, with 23 bases between. This CDR3 is CASSFPLRLRDFGTDTQYF. In DNA form, the CDR3 reads TGTGCCAGCAGCTTCCCCTTAAGACTACGCGATTTTGGCACAGATACGCAGTATTTT.

The chain links TRBV2 to TRBJ2-5; TRBD1 is a possible D gene (6 bases). V lost 7 bases and J 3 bases, leaving 12 bases between the germline ends. The CDR3 extends over 13 amino acids. CDR1 and CDR2 (germline): SNHLY, FYNNEI. CDR3 region: CASTRDTEETQYF. The CDR3 DNA reads as TGTGCCAGCACTAGGGACACAGAAGAGACCCAGTACTTC.

This clonotype was observed a few times. This chain uses TRBV5-6 with TRBJ2-1; 12 positions agree with TRBD2. The trim removed 0 bases at V and 3 bases at J, leaving 10 bases unmatched. The CDR3 is 19 residues long. CDR1 is SGHDT, CDR2 YYEEEE, per germline. The CDR3 loop reads CASSLGTSGAQNYYNEQFF. CDR3 DNA: TGTGCCAGCAGCTTGGGGACTAGCGGGGCCCAAAACTACTACAATGAGCAGTTCTTC.

The chain has TRBV29-1 and TRBJ2-1; maybe TRBD1 (5 bases). Trimming cost V 2 bases and J 6 bases, with 11 bases left between them. CDR3 size: 13 residues. Germline V gene sequence: CDR1 SQVTM, CDR2 ANQGSEA. CDR3 protein: CSVELSQGNEQFF. CDR3 DNA sequence: TGCAGCGTTGAATTGTCCCAGGGCAATGAGCAGTTCTTC.

This clonotype appeared a few times. The rearrangement links TRBV20-1 to TRBJ1-2; TRBD1 aligns across 7 bases. This CDR3 has 17 residues. V was clipped by 3 bases and J by 5 bases; unmatched bases: 18. Germline CDR1 and CDR2: DFQATT and SNEGSKA (reference sequence). Here the CDR3 DNA reads TGCAGTGCTAGCGGACATTCTCAGGGGGAAGTTTGGTATGGCTACACCTTC. Its protein is CSASGHSQGEVWYGYTF.

The DNA for the CDR3 is TGTGCCATCAGTGAGAGGGAAAATAATTCACCCCTCCACTTT. This codes for CAISERENNSPLHF. This chain links TRBV10-3 with TRBJ1-6; D remains unclear. The CDR3 loop spans 14 amino acids. Germline-derived CDR1 and CDR2 are ENHRY and SYGVKD. Trimming stripped 2 bases from V and 5 bases from J, with 7 bases between.

This clonotype was counted a few times. The rearrangement joins TRBV5-1 to TRBJ2-3, with 11 bases that match TRBD2. Per the germline V gene, CDR1 is SGHRS and CDR2 is YFSETQ. The CDR3 consists of 18 residues. Trimming cost V 1 base and J 6 bases; bases outside gene matches: 13. As DNA, the CDR3 is TGCGCCAGCAGCTTGAACACCATCCTAGCGGGGGGACGGGATACGCAGTATTTT. This gives the protein CASSLNTILAGGRDTQYF.

The genes are TRBV20-1 and TRBJ2-3; possibly TRBD1 for D (5 bases). Germline CDR1 and CDR2: DFQATT and SNEGSKA (reference sequence). The CDR3 is made up of 15 amino acids. V was trimmed by 3 bases and J by 1 base, leaving 14 bases between them. Here the CDR3 DNA reads TGCAGTGCTAGCAGAGGAGAAGGGGGCACAGATACGCAGTATTTT. Protein sequence: CSASRGEGGTDTQYF.

The gene calls are TRBV24-1 and TRBJ1-1; D gene uncertain. Trimming removed 6 bases from V and 0 bases from J, with 7 bases in between. CDR3 length: 13 amino acids. The germline gives CDR1 KGHDR, CDR2 SFDVKD. The CDR3 here is CATSSAMNTEAFF. The CDR3 region has the DNA TGTGCCACCAGTTCGGCCATGAACACTGAAGCTTTCTTT.

This sequence joins TRBV14 and TRBJ2-5; 9 bases fit TRBD2. Germline V gives CDR1 SGHDN, CDR2 FVKESK. There are 22 residues in the CDR3. The junction had 30 bases not matched to a gene; V was cut back by 3 bases and J by 7 bases. The DNA of the CDR3 is TGTGCCAGCAGCCATCCAAGCCTAAAGACCGGGACTAGCTTTCTGGACCCGGTGACCCAGTACTTC. Encoded protein: CASSHPSLKTGTSFLDPVTQYF.

The chain uses TRBV20-1 and TRBJ2-7; D is uncertain. This CDR3 is 13 amino acids long. V lost 1 base to trimming and J lost 3 bases, with 10 bases between them. Germline-derived CDR1 and CDR2 are DFQATT and SNEGSKA (reference sequence). The CDR3 is CSARGAVRYEQYV. The CDR3 nucleotides read TGCAGTGCTAGAGGGGCGGTTCGCTACGAGCAGTACGTC.

This clonotype was found a few times. The chain carries TRBV7-2 and TRBJ2-7, with TRBD2 matching 10 bases. In germline, CDR1 is SGHTA, CDR2 FQGNSA. CDR3 size: 15 residues. With V trimmed by 4 bases and J by 7 bases, 10 bases remained unmatched. Here the CDR3 DNA reads TGTGCCAGCAGCTCACGGACTAGCGGTAGCTGGGAGCAGTACTTC. It codes for CASSSRTSGSWEQYF.

This clonotype appeared many times. The chain links TRBV7-2 to TRBJ2-1; possibly TRBD2 for D (5 bases). This CDR3 has 13 residues. Germline V gives CDR1 SGHTA, CDR2 FQGNSA. Trimming took 6 bases from V and 10 from J, leaving 16 bases between them. This CDR3 reads CASRENLALEQFF. Here the CDR3 DNA reads TGTGCCAGCAGAGAGAATTTAGCGTTAGAGCAGTTCTTC. Looking up the rest from reference TRBV7-2 and TRBJ2-1 gives the full variable domain: GAGVSQSPSNKVTEKGKDVELRCDPISGHTALYWYRQSLGQGLEFLIYFQGNSAPDKSGLPSDRFSAERTGGSVSTLTIQRTQQEDSAVYLCASRENLALEQFFGPGTRLTVL.

The V gene is TRBV27, the J gene TRBJ2-6; D gene ambiguous. V was shortened by 1 base and J by 0 bases, with 25 bases between the two germline ends. CDR3 length: 22 amino acids. Looked up from germline, CDR1 is MNHEY and CDR2 is SMNVEV (reference sequence). The CDR3, as DNA: TGTGCCAGCAGTTTATTTGGGAACTTCTTGCCTGGGTCGACCTCTGGGGCCAACGTCCTGACTTTC. Protein product: CASSLFGNFLPGSTSGANVLTF.

The chain combines TRBV5-1 with TRBJ2-2; D is uncertain. Trimming left V 0 bases short and J 5 bases short, with 20 bases between. The CDR3 covers 18 residues. Germline CDR1 reads SGHRS; CDR2 reads YFSETQ. Here the CDR3 reads CASSLEAGRSDRTGELFF. The CDR3 DNA is TGCGCCAGCAGCTTGGAGGCAGGACGATCAGATCGGACCGGGGAGCTGTTTTTT.

The chain is built from TRBV7-9 and TRBJ2-1; D is uncertain. This CDR3 region has 11 residues. Deletions cut 7 bases from V and 12 bases from J, with 13 bases between. Per the germline V gene, CDR1 is SEHNR and CDR2 is FQNEAQ (reference sequence). CDR3 protein: CASNIDLRQFF. The CDR3 region has the DNA TGTGCCAGCAATATAGACCTTAGGCAGTTCTTC.

This clonotype was observed a handful of times. The chain couples TRBV5-1 to TRBJ2-7; TRBD1 or TRBD2 may be the D gene (5 bases each). Trimming stripped 1 base from V and 6 bases from J, with 11 bases between. There are 13 residues in the CDR3. Germline V CDR1 and CDR2: SGHRS, YFSETQ. The CDR3 DNA is TGCGCCAGCAGCTTGATACCAGGGAGCGAGCAGTACTTC. This codes for CASSLIPGSEQYF.